This TCR beta chain was sequenced during a study of blood T cell repertoires in COVID-19. Across the whole study: Samples representing acute and convalescent COVID-19 were sourced from the United States, Italy and Spain.

Repertoires were generated with immunoSEQ multiplex PCR, while TCRdb's copy carries only in-frame clones and drops some. The sample has more than 45,000 clones, about 86% seen once. The origin of this receptor is a woman older than 75 with acute or convalescent COVID-19. The specimen sequenced was peripheral blood.

In DNA form, the CDR3 reads TGTGCCAGCAGCCTAGGGACAGGGAAGCCCCCAGAGACCCAGTACTTC. Translating it yields CASSLGTGKPPETQYF. The chain employs TRBV11-2 and TRBJ2-5, with 9 bases lining up with TRBD1. In germline, CDR1 is SGHAT, CDR2 FQNNGV. J lost 4 bases, V lost 5 bases, and 11 bases had no gene match. The length of the CDR3 is 16 residues. The complete variable domain, with remaining parts taken from reference TRBV11-2 and TRBJ2-5, reads EAGVAQSPRYKIIEKRQSVAFWCNPISGHATLYWYQQILGQGPKLLIQFQNNGVVDDSQLPKDRFSAERLKGVDSTLKIQPAKLEDSAVYLCASSLGTGKPPETQYFGPGTRLLVL.